One sample yielded the 12 T cell receptor beta chains listed below, sequenced in a study of T cell changes during pregnancy in multiple sclerosis. This table comes from immunoSEQ multiplex PCR, and its TCRdb copy is limited to in-frame clones, with some not included. The profile shows 30,000 to 40,000 clones, roughly 89% of them singletons. The source material was CD4+ T cells from peripheral blood mononuclear cells, sampled in the second trimester of pregnancy. These receptors originate from a female donor with multiple sclerosis, enrolled in a pregnancy study.

The chain employs TRBV7-3 and TRBJ2-3, with 7 positions matching TRBD2. The CDR3 is 17 residues long. J lost 0 bases, V lost 1 base, and 7 bases had no gene match. The germline CDR1 and CDR2 sequences are SGHTA and FQGTGA. The CDR3 protein is CASSLKGTITSTDTQYF. The CDR3 bases are TGTGCCAGCAGCTTAAAGGGGACTATAACTAGCACAGATACGCAGTATTTT.

This chain joins TRBV14 and TRBJ1-1, with D unresolved. This CDR3 contains 15 residues. Trimming shortened V by 0 bases and J by 0 bases, and 8 bases separated the two germline ends. The V gene's germline CDR1 is SGHDN and CDR2 FVKESK. This CDR3 reads CASSQEAGMNTEAFF. In DNA form, the CDR3 reads TGTGCCAGCAGCCAAGAGGCGGGGATGAACACTGAAGCTTTCTTT.

V gene TRBV19 combines with J gene TRBJ2-7; 10 bases agree with TRBD1. The germline gives CDR1 LNHDA, CDR2 SQIVND (reference sequence). V gave up 6 bases and J gave up 2 bases; unmatched junction bases: 4. The CDR3 has 14 amino acids. Here the CDR3 reads CASSRDRGPYEQYF. CDR3 coding DNA: TGTGCCAGTAGCCGGGACAGGGGACCCTACGAGCAGTACTTC.

The rearrangement uses TRBV28 and TRBJ2-7; TRBD2 matches 7 bases. Germline V gene sequence: CDR1 MDHEN, CDR2 SYDVKM. The CDR3 spans 13 residues. After removal of 4 bases from V and 4 bases from J, the junction contained 4 bases not matched to a gene. The DNA for the CDR3 is TGTGCCAGCAGTTCCCACGGGGGGTACGAGCAGTACTTC. Amino acid sequence: CASSSHGGYEQYF. Full variable domain (rest looked up from reference TRBV28 and TRBJ2-7): DVKVTQSSRYLVKRTGEKVFLECVQDMDHENMFWYRQDPGLGLRLIYFSYDVKMKEKGDIPEGYSVSREKKERFSLILESASTNQTSMYLCASSSHGGYEQYFGPGTRLTVT.

The rearrangement uses TRBV28 and TRBJ1-4; D is ambiguous. The germline V gene has CDR1 MDHEN and CDR2 SYDVKM. This CDR3 contains 15 residues. Trimming shortened V by 6 bases and J by 8 bases, and 19 bases separated the two germline ends. The CDR3 here is CASSRGQKLGEKLFF. The DNA for the CDR3 is TGTGCCAGCAGCAGAGGCCAGAAGCTAGGAGAAAAACTGTTTTTT. The variable domain in full, with the rest retrieved from reference TRBV28 and TRBJ1-4, is DVKVTQSSRYLVKRTGEKVFLECVQDMDHENMFWYRQDPGLGLRLIYFSYDVKMKEKGDIPEGYSVSREKKERFSLILESASTNQTSMYLCASSRGQKLGEKLFFGSGTQLSVL.

This sequence joins TRBV15 and TRBJ1-1; no firm D call. Germline V gene data show CDR1 as LNHNV and CDR2 as YYDKDF (reference sequence). V was cut by 0 bases and J by 1 base, with 9 bases left in between. The CDR3 totals 15 residues. Here the CDR3 reads CATSRDGGRNTEAFF. In nucleotides, the CDR3 is TGTGCCACCAGCAGAGACGGTGGGCGGAACACTGAAGCTTTCTTT.

The chain employs TRBV5-6 and TRBJ2-5, with 12 bases lining up with TRBD2. This CDR3 comprises 16 residues. Germline assignment: CDR1 SGHDT and CDR2 YYEEEE. V was pared by 5 bases and J by 2 bases, with 7 bases of the junction left unmatched. The CDR3 sequence is CASSLLAGGPQETQYF. CDR3 coding DNA: TGTGCCAGCAGTTTACTAGCGGGAGGTCCTCAAGAGACCCAGTACTTC.

The rearrangement links TRBV2 to TRBJ1-1; D is possibly TRBD1 (5 bases). This CDR3 contains 15 residues. V was trimmed by 1 base and J by 10 bases, leaving 19 bases between them. Germline loops: CDR1 SNHLY, CDR2 FYNNEI. CDR3 amino acids: CASSEVGVGPEGAFF. As DNA, the CDR3 is TGTGCCAGCAGTGAAGTGGGGGTCGGACCGGAGGGAGCTTTCTTT.

This chain uses TRBV20-1 with TRBJ2-1; D not certain. This CDR3 has 10 amino acids. Trimming stripped 6 bases from V and 9 bases from J, with 9 bases between. Germline V gene sequence: CDR1 DFQATT, CDR2 SNEGSKA (reference sequence). The CDR3 DNA is TGCAGTGCAGTAAAGAGTGAGCAGTTCTTC. Its protein is CSAVKSEQFF.

This clone appeared once. The chain joins TRBV18 to TRBJ2-5, with 11 bases identical to TRBD2. CDR1 KGHSH and CDR2 LQKENI come from the germline V gene. This CDR3 is built from 20 residues. J lost 1 base, V lost 1 base, and 14 bases had no gene match. The CDR3 region has the DNA TGTGCCAGCTCACCACGAGATCTTCTAGCGGGAGGCAATAGCCAAGAGACCCAGTACTTC. Translation: CASSPRDLLAGGNSQETQYF. The full variable domain, completed using reference TRBV18 and TRBJ2-5, is NAGVMQNPRHLVRRRGQEARLRCSPMKGHSHVYWYRQLPEEGLKFMVYLQKENIIDESGMPKERFSAEFPKEGPSILRIQQVVRGDSAAYFCASSPRDLLAGGNSQETQYFGPGTRLLVL.

The CDR3 reads CASRGTDKNTEAFF. In nucleotides, the CDR3 is TGTGCCAGCAGAGGGACAGATAAGAACACTGAAGCTTTCTTT. The chain recombines TRBV6-4 with TRBJ1-1; 7 bases are shared with TRBD1. Germline V gene lookup returns CDR1 MRHNA and CDR2 SNTAGT. There are 14 residues in the CDR3. J was trimmed by 1 base and V by 6 bases; bases with no gene match: 5.

This chain joins TRBV9 and TRBJ2-3, with 9 bases aligning to TRBD2. Losses at the gene ends were 0 bases for V and 6 bases for J; bases not matched to a gene: 8. Germline-derived CDR1 and CDR2 are SGDLS and YYNGEE. The CDR3 totals 16 residues. The CDR3 nucleotides read TGTGCCAGCAGCGTAGTAGTAGCGGGAGATTTGGATACGCAGTATTTT. Its protein product is CASSVVVAGDLDTQYF. The full variable domain, rest sourced from reference TRBV9 and TRBJ2-3, is DSGVTQTPKHLITATGQRVTLRCSPRSGDLSVYWYQQSLDQGLQFLIQYYNGEERAKGNILERFSAQQFPDLHSELNLSSLELGDSALYFCASSVVVAGDLDTQYFGPGTRLTVL.